These T cell receptor beta chains were read from a single sample in a study of shared clonotypes between healthy human individuals. The protocol was immunoSEQ multiplex PCR, while the TCRdb copy is restricted to in-frame clones and leaves out a portion. Altogether about 380,000 clones are present, 95% to 97% being singletons, with the ten largest covering 0.32%. Material for sequencing was memory CD8+ T cells sorted from blood. These receptor sequences come from a man younger than 45 in good health. Both conserved end residues are part of each CDR3. D genes are given only for firm matches. The size field is filled for only some rows; it gives once, few, many or a size class.

size	V	J	D	length	DNA	CDR3
once	TRBV11-2	TRBJ2-7	TRBD2	15	TGTGCCAGCAGCGACCCCTGGACTAGCTCCCACGAGCAGTACTTC	CASSDPWTSSHEQYF
.	TRBV5-5	TRBJ1-6	.	14	TGTGCCAGCAGCTTGGATGGGATTGATTCACCCCTCCACTTT	CASSLDGIDSPLHF
.	TRBV5-1	TRBJ2-3	.	12	TGCGCCAGCAGCTTGGGCCAAGATACGCAGTATTTT	CASSLGQDTQYF
.	TRBV7-2	TRBJ2-1	.	15	TGTGCCAGCAGCTTAGGGAGGTGGGGGTACAATGAGCAGTTCTTC	CASSLGRWGYNEQFF
.	TRBV5-4	TRBJ2-5	.	13	TGTGCCAGCAGCTTGGGGGGCAAAGAGACCCAGTACTTC	CASSLGGKETQYF
.	TRBV6-5	TRBJ1-1	.	14	TGTGCCAGCAGTGGAGGACAGTTGAACACTGAAGCTTTCTTT	CASSGGQLNTEAFF
.	TRBV6-6	TRBJ1-5	.	13	TGTGCCAGCAGCTGGCGGGAAAATCAGCCCCAGCATTTT	CASSWRENQPQHF
.	TRBV5-1	TRBJ2-1	.	15	TGCGCCAGCAGCTTGGAACTAGTGGGCAACAATGAGCAGTTCTTC	CASSLELVGNNEQFF
once	TRBV5-1	TRBJ1-1	.	14	TGCGCCAGCAGGTATAGGGTTCGGGGCCCTGAAGCTTTCTTT	CASRYRVRGPEAFF
.	TRBV7-2	TRBJ2-5	.	13	TGTGCCAGCAGCCAGTCGGCCAGGGAGACCCAGTACTTC	CASSQSARETQYF
.	TRBV4-2	TRBJ2-2	TRBD2	17	TGTGCCAGCAGCCAAGAGGGACTAGCGGGAGAAGGCGGGGAGCTGTTTTTT	CASSQEGLAGEGGELFF
once	TRBV10-3	TRBJ2-1	TRBD2	18	TGTGCCATCAGTGAGCCGCGGACTAGCGGATACTCCTACAATGAGCAGTTCTTC	CAISEPRTSGYSYNEQFF
.	TRBV30	TRBJ2-5	.	14	TGTGCCTGGAACCTAATGGGGCCTGTGGAGACCCAGTACTTC	CAWNLMGPVETQYF
.	TRBV2	TRBJ2-2	TRBD2	18	TGTGCCAGCAGCGAGCAGGGACTAGCGGGAGGAGGCACCGGGGAGCTGTTTTTT	CASSEQGLAGGGTGELFF
.	TRBV20-1	TRBJ2-7	.	11	TGCAGTGCTAGCCAACCGAAAGAGCAGTACTTC	CSASQPKEQYF
.	TRBV4-1	TRBJ2-7	.	17	TGCGCCAGCAGCCAAGACCCTCGGCAGGGGACGCACTACGAGCAGTACTTC	CASSQDPRQGTHYEQYF
.	TRBV28	TRBJ1-5	TRBD1	14	TGTGCCAGCAGTCCGGGACAGGGGAATCAGCCCCAGCATTTT	CASSPGQGNQPQHF
once	TRBV5-4	TRBJ2-3	TRBD1	15	TGTGCCAGCAGCACAGCAGGGGGCACAGGAGATACGCAGTATTTT	CASSTAGGTGDTQYF